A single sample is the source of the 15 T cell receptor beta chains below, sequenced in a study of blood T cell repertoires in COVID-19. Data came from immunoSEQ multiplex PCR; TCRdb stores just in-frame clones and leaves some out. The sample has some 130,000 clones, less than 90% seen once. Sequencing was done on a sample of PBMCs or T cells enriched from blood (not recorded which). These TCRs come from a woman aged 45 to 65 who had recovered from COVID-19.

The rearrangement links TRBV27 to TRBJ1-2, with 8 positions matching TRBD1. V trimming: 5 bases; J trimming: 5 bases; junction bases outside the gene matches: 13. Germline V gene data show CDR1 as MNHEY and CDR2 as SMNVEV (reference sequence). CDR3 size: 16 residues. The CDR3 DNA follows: TGTGCCAGCAGTCTGACTCAGGGGGCGGGGGTATATGGCTACACCTTC. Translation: CASSLTQGAGVYGYTF.

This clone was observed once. The CDR3: CASSLNTGELFF. CDR3 nucleotides: TGTGCCAGCAGCCTGAACACCGGGGAGCTGTTTTTT. This chain joins TRBV5-8 and TRBJ2-2, with D unresolved. Germline lookup yields CDR1 SGHTS and CDR2 YDEGEE. This CDR3 comprises 12 residues. V shed 4 bases and J shed 1 base, with 2 bases lying between them. The variable domain in full, completed from reference TRBV5-8 and TRBJ2-2, reads EAGVTQSPTHLIKTRGQQATLRCSPISGHTSVYWYQQALGLGLQFLLWYDEGEERNRGNFPPRFSGRQFPNYSSELNVNALELEDSALYLCASSLNTGELFFGEGSRLTVL.

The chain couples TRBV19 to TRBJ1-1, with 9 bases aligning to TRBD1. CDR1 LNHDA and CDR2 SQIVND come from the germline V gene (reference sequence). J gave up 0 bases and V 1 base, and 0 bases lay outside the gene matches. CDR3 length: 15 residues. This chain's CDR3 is CASSIGDRVNTEAFF. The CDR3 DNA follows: TGTGCCAGTAGTATAGGGGACAGGGTGAACACTGAAGCTTTCTTT.

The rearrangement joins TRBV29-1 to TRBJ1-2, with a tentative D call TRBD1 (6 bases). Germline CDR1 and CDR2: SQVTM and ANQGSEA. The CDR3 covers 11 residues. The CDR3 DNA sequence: TGCGCATCGGGGGGCAGCTATGGCTACACCTTC. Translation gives CASGGSYGYTF. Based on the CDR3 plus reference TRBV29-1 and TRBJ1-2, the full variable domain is SAVISQKPSRDICQRGTSLTIQCQVDSQVTMMFWYRQQPGQSLTLIATANQGSEATYESGFVIDKFPISRPNLTFSTLTVSNMSPEDSSIYLCASGGSYGYTFGSGTRLTVV.

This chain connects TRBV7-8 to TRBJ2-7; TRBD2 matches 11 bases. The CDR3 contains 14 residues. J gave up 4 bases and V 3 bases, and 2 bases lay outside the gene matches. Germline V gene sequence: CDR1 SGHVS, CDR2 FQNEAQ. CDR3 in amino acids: CASSFGLAGYEQYF. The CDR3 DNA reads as TGTGCCAGCAGCTTCGGACTAGCGGGTTACGAGCAGTACTTC.

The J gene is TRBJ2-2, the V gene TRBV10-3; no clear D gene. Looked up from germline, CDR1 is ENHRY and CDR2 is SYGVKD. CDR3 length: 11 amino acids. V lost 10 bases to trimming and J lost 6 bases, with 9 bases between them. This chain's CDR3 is CATWAPGELFF. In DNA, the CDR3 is TGTGCCACATGGGCCCCCGGGGAGCTGTTTTTT.

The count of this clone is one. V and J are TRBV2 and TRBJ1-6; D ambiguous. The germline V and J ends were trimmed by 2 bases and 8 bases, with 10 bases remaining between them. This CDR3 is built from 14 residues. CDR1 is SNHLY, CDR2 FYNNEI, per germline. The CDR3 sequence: CASSEIYGDSPLHF. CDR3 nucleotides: TGTGCCAGCAGTGAAATTTACGGAGATTCACCCCTCCACTTT. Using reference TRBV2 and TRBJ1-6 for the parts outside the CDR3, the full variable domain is EPEVTQTPSHQVTQMGQEVILRCVPISNHLYFYWYRQILGQKVEFLVSFYNNEISEKSEIFDDQFSVERPDGSNFTLKIRSTKLEDSAMYFCASSEIYGDSPLHFGNGTRLTVT.

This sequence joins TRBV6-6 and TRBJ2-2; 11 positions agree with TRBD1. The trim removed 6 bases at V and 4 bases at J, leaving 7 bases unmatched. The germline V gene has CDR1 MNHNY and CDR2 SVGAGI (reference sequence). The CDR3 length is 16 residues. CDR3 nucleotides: TGTGCCAGCAGACCGGACAGGGGGCCGGGCACCGGGGAGCTGTTTTTT. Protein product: CASRPDRGPGTGELFF.

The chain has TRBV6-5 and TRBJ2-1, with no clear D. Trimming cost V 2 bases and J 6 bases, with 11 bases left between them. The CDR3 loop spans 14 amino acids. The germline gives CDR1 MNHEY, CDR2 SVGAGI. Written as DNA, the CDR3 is TGTGCCAGCAGTTACGAGGTGGAAGGCAATGAGCAGTTCTTC. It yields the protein CASSYEVEGNEQFF.

The CDR3 here is CASSPTSGESSYNEQFF. The CDR3 nucleotides are TGTGCCAGCAGCCCCACTAGCGGGGAAAGCTCCTACAATGAGCAGTTCTTC. The chain has TRBV9 and TRBJ2-1; 10 bases are shared with TRBD2. CDR1 is SGDLS, CDR2 YYNGEE, per germline. The CDR3 consists of 17 residues. V lost 4 bases and J lost 0; bases outside the gene matches: 7. The whole variable domain, filled in from reference TRBV9 and TRBJ2-1, reads DSGVTQTPKHLITATGQRVTLRCSPRSGDLSVYWYQQSLDQGLQFLIQYYNGEERAKGNILERFSAQQFPDLHSELNLSSLELGDSALYFCASSPTSGESSYNEQFFGPGTRLTVL.

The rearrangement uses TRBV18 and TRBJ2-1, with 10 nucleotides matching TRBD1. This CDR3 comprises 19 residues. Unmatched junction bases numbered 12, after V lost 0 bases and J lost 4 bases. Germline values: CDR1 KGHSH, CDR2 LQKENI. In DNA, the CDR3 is TGTGCCAGCTCACCACCATTACTTATGACAGGGGGCGGATACAATGAGCAGTTCTTC. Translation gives CASSPPLLMTGGGYNEQFF.

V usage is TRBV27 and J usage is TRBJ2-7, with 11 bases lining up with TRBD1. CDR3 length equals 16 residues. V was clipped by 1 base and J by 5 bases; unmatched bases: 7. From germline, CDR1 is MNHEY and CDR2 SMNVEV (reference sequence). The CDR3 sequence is CASSLLGGTGGHEQYF. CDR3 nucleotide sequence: TGTGCCAGCAGTTTATTGGGCGGGACAGGGGGACACGAGCAGTACTTC.

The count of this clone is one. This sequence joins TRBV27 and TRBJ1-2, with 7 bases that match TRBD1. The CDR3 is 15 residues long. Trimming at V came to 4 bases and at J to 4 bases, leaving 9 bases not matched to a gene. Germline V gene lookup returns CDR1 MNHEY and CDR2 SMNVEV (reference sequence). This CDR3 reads CASSSSGGRLYGYTF. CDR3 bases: TGTGCCAGCAGTTCCTCAGGGGGGCGCCTCTATGGCTACACCTTC.

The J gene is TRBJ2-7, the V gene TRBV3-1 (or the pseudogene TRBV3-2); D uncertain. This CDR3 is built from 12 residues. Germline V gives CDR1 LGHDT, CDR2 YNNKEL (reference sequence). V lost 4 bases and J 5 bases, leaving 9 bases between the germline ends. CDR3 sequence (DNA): TGTGCCAGCAGCCTATACGGTGACGAGCAGTACTTC. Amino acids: CASSLYGDEQYF.

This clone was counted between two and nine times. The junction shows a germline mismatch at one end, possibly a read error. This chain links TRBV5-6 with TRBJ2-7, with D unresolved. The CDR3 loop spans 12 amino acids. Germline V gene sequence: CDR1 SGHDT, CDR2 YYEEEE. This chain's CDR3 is CASSLDGYEQYF. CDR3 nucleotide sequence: TGTGCCAGCAGTTTGGACGGTTACGAGCAGTACTTC.